This T cell receptor (beta chain) is drawn from a study of blood T cell repertoires in COVID-19. Study context: COVID-19 samples from acute and convalescent phases originated in the United States, Italy and Spain. Sources were T cells, B-cell-depleted T cells, or PBMCs; the material itself was cDNA or gDNA.

In the source study's methods: Using reference gene primer amplification, nucleated cell counts were estimated. This table comes from immunoSEQ multiplex PCR, and its TCRdb copy is limited to in-frame clones, with some not included. V, J and clone size derive from that table, while D and trimming were established from the DNA sequence. The sample yields about 180,000 clones, 80% to 85% seen once. Germline CDR1 and CDR2: SSHAT and FNYEAQ (reference sequence). V lost 1 base to trimming and J lost 1 base, with 12 bases between them. This CDR3 contains 16 residues. Patients at the Seattle site were enrolled during active infection and followed longitudinally. This clone was found once.

The sequence was collected from a woman in her seventies with COVID-19, enrolled during active disease. The sample comprised peripheral blood. The chain uses TRBV7-7 and TRBJ2-3; the D gene is possibly TRBD1 (5 bases). CDR3 nucleotides: TGTGCCAGCAGCTTAGGGGCGGAAGGGGGCACAGATACGCAGTATTTT. Amino acid sequence: CASSLGAEGGTDTQYF.